The T cell receptor beta chain under discussion was sequenced for a study of blood T cell repertoires in COVID-19. Clones were sequenced by immunoSEQ multiplex PCR, and TCRdb holds only the in-frame ones, with some missing. Of about 370,000 clones listed, roughly 90% are singletons. Germline V gene sequence: CDR1 MNHEY, CDR2 SMNVEV (reference sequence). CDR3 length: 15 residues. V lost 6 bases to trimming and J lost 2 bases; unmatched junction nucleotides: 6. The chain recombines TRBV27 with TRBJ2-2, with 7 bases lining up with TRBD2. The TCR was taken from a woman aged 25 to 39 with COVID-19, enrolled during active disease. The sample consisted of peripheral blood. The CDR3 sequence: CASRREGNNTGELFF. As DNA, the CDR3 is TGTGCCAGCAGAAGGGAGGGTAATAACACCGGGGAGCTGTTTTTT.